This record concerns one TCR beta chain sequence. This CDR3 contains 14 residues. Germline CDR1 and CDR2: LGHDT and YNNKEL (reference sequence). Trimming took off 4 bases at V and 6 bases at J, with 15 bases between the two ends. This sample is part of a study of blood T cells in healthy people across ages. A J-beta primer mix and a sample-barcoded 5' primer were used in a second PCR of about 7 to 12 cycles. TCRdb re-derived calls from the 5' RACE reads in MiXCR, one entry per CDR3 protein. The profile shows roughly 930,000 distinct CDR3 sequences, about 48% of them singletons. The TCR sequence derives from a man under 40 in good health. Material: blood. J is TRBJ1-2 and V is TRBV3-1; D possibly corresponds to TRBD1 (5 bases). The DNA of the CDR3 is TGTGCCAGCAGCCCCGGCCGTTGGGGGGATGGCTACACCTTC. Residues: CASSPGRWGDGYTF. Supplemented by reference TRBV3-1 and TRBJ1-2, the full variable domain reads DTAVSQTPKYLVTQMGNDKSIKCEQNLGHDTMYWYKQDSKKFLKIMFSYNNKELIINETVPNRFSPKSPDKAHLNLHINSLELGDSAVYFCASSPGRWGDGYTFGSGTRLTVV.